Shown below are 14 T cell receptor beta chains from a single sample sequenced in a study of regulatory T cells in long-lasting Graves disease. Arm-PCR of CDR3 regions with iRepertoire HTBI primers generated TCR beta libraries. Each CDR3 protein is one row after TCRdb ran MiXCR on the multiplex PCR reads. The table includes approximately 400,000 distinct CDR3 sequences, 14% to 15% detected once. Described time point: newly diagnosed GD, antithyroid drugs for less than 3 months. Scientists built the TCR library using RNA that was extracted from PBMCs. This sample was shared with a second study, whose subject was T cells in Graves' hyperthyroidism and ophthalmopathy.

The sequencing used peripheral blood mononuclear cells (PBMCs), collected at new diagnosis, from a patient treated with antithyroid drugs. These receptor sequences come from a woman younger than 45 with Graves disease.

This clonotype was recorded at least ten times. The chain couples TRBV12-3 or TRBV12-4 to TRBJ1-5, with 8 bases aligning to TRBD1. The CDR3 runs 14 residues. Trimming removed 4 bases from V and 6 bases from J; junction bases left unmatched: 5. The CDR3 here is CASSSQGVGQPQHF. CDR3 bases: TGTGCCAGCAGTTCACAGGGGGTTGGTCAGCCCCAGCATTTT.

The table lists this clonotype with many counts. This chain links TRBV7-8 with TRBJ2-7, with a weak D call TRBD2 (6 bases). The germline V and J ends were trimmed by 2 bases and 2 bases, with 16 bases remaining between them. The CDR3 totals 16 residues. Germline CDR1 and CDR2: SGHVS and FQNEAQ. The CDR3 here is CASSLLRAGPAYEQYF. The CDR3 nucleotides are TGTGCCAGCAGCTTACTTCGTGCGGGGCCAGCCTACGAGCAGTACTTC.

This clonotype was seen at least ten times. The gene calls are TRBV7-2 and TRBJ2-5; 9 bases fit TRBD2. This CDR3 contains 14 residues. Trimming took 5 bases from V and 5 from J; bases not matched to a gene: 6. Germline V gene sequence: CDR1 SGHTA, CDR2 FQGNSA. CDR3 coding DNA: TGTGCCAGCAGCCCGACTAGCGGCGTGGAGACCCAGTACTTC. Its translation: CASSPTSGVETQYF.

This clonotype was seen more than once but under ten times. The chain joins TRBV20-1 to TRBJ1-1; tentative D call: TRBD1 (5 bases). V shed 3 bases and J shed 2 bases, with 13 bases lying between them. From germline, CDR1 is DFQATT and CDR2 SNEGSKA (reference sequence). The CDR3 extends over 14 amino acids. Here the CDR3 reads CSARGELANTEAFF. The CDR3 nucleotides are TGCAGTGCTAGGGGGGAGCTGGCCAACACTGAAGCTTTCTTT.

In regard to this clonotype: A much larger clone sits a single nucleotide away, making a read error possible. The V gene is TRBV14, the J gene TRBJ2-7, with TRBD2 matching 16 bases. Germline V gene sequence: CDR1 SGHDN, CDR2 FVKESK. Trimming cost V 0 bases and J 5 bases; bases outside gene matches: 4. CDR3 length: 17 residues. The CDR3 here is CASSQEGLAGGLHEQYF. CDR3 DNA sequence: TGTGCCAGCAGCCAAGAGGGACTAGCGGGAGGGCTCCACGAGCAGTACTTC.

The chain has TRBV12-3 or TRBV12-4 and TRBJ2-7; the match to TRBD2 covers 11 bases. The CDR3 runs 16 residues. After removal of 1 base from V and 2 bases from J, the junction contained 4 bases not matched to a gene. The CDR3 DNA follows: TGTGCCAGCAGTTTAGGCCTGGGACTAGCGGCCTACGAGCAGTACTTC. It translates to CASSLGLGLAAYEQYF.

This clonotype was seen a handful of times. The J gene is TRBJ1-5, the V gene TRBV20-1, with D uncertain. In germline, CDR1 is DFQATT, CDR2 SNEGSKA (reference sequence). The CDR3 consists of 14 residues. Trimming pared 6 bases from V and 0 bases from J, leaving 12 bases between. CDR3 loop: CSARQVISNQPQHF. CDR3 DNA sequence: TGCAGTGCCAGGCAGGTTATTAGCAATCAGCCCCAGCATTTT.

Ten or more counts support this clonotype. This chain connects TRBV28 to TRBJ2-5, with D tentatively TRBD1 (5 bases). There are 12 residues in the CDR3. CDR1 and CDR2 (germline): MDHEN, SYDVKM. Trimming pared 8 bases from V and 2 bases from J, leaving 9 bases between. DNA of the CDR3: TGTGCCAGCGCTCAGGGACAAGAGACCCAGTACTTC. Encoded protein: CASAQGQETQYF. Drawing the rest from reference TRBV28 and TRBJ2-5, the complete variable domain is DVKVTQSSRYLVKRTGEKVFLECVQDMDHENMFWYRQDPGLGLRLIYFSYDVKMKEKGDIPEGYSVSREKKERFSLILESASTNQTSMYLCASAQGQETQYFGPGTRLLVL.

Points on this clonotype: This may come from a read error, since a much larger clone is one base off. CDR3 bases: TGTGCCAGCAGTTTCGGGGGTAGCGGGGTCTACGAGCGGTACTTC. Encoded protein: CASSFGGSGVYERYF. The chain carries TRBV5-5 and TRBJ2-7; 8 bases agree with TRBD2. The CDR3 extends over 15 amino acids. CDR1 is SGHKS and CDR2 is YYEKEE in the germline V gene (reference sequence).

This clonotype came up many times. The rearrangement uses TRBV5-1 and TRBJ1-3; TRBD1 might be the D (6 bases). CDR1 and CDR2 (germline): SGHRS, YFSETQ. Trimming cost V 3 bases and J 3 bases, with 13 bases left between them. The CDR3 is 15 amino acids. The CDR3 region is CASSSTGSNGNTIYF. The CDR3 bases are TGCGCCAGCAGCTCGACAGGTTCTAATGGAAACACCATATATTTT.

This clonotype was recorded many times. This rearrangement joins TRBV28 to TRBJ2-1; D is perhaps TRBD2 (6 bases). The V gene lost 8 bases and the J gene lost 0 bases, with 8 bases spanning the gap. Germline V lookup: CDR1 MDHEN, CDR2 SYDVKM. This CDR3 comprises 13 residues. This CDR3 is CASREYSYNEQFF. The CDR3 region has the DNA TGTGCCAGCCGGGAGTACTCCTACAATGAGCAGTTCTTC.

This clonotype appeared many times. The genes are TRBV9 and TRBJ2-7; no clear D gene. There are 12 residues in the CDR3. V lost 3 bases and J 6 bases, leaving 10 bases between the germline ends. Germline V lookup: CDR1 SGDLS, CDR2 YYNGEE. CDR3 protein: CASSGSRSEQYF. DNA for the CDR3: TGTGCCAGCAGCGGTAGCCGGAGCGAGCAGTACTTC.

This clonotype was detected many times. The genes are TRBV28 and TRBJ2-1; 8 bases align to TRBD2. This CDR3 comprises 14 residues. Trimming removed 4 bases from V and 9 bases from J; junction bases left unmatched: 8. The germline V gene has CDR1 MDHEN and CDR2 SYDVKM. The CDR3 nucleotides read TGTGCCAGCAGTTCGGGACTAGTAGTAGGTGAGCAGTTCTTC. Translation: CASSSGLVVGEQFF. Based on the CDR3 plus reference TRBV28 and TRBJ2-1, the full variable domain is DVKVTQSSRYLVKRTGEKVFLECVQDMDHENMFWYRQDPGLGLRLIYFSYDVKMKEKGDIPEGYSVSREKKERFSLILESASTNQTSMYLCASSSGLVVGEQFFGPGTRLTVL.

This clonotype was recorded many times. This rearrangement joins TRBV7-9 to TRBJ2-7; 10 bases are shared with TRBD2. From germline, CDR1 is SEHNR and CDR2 FQNEAQ (reference sequence). The CDR3 length is 16 residues. J was trimmed by 2 bases and V by 3 bases; bases with no gene match: 7. CDR3 amino acids: CASSFPQREGPYEQYF. The CDR3 nucleotides read TGTGCCAGCAGCTTCCCCCAGCGGGAGGGCCCCTACGAGCAGTACTTC.